What follows are 31 T cell receptor beta chains derived from one specimen sequenced in a study. Via MiXCR, TCRdb re-called the RT-PCR reads, giving one row per CDR3 protein. Here the sample spans about 680,000 distinct CDR3 sequences, about 14% being singletons. The sequenced sample was memory CD4+ T cells from blood. The receptors here all came from a female donor in good health, serving as a healthy control.

This clonotype has more than one count but fewer than ten. The chain uses TRBV20-1 and TRBJ1-4, with D possibly TRBD1 on 6 matching bases. The CDR3 has 15 residues. The germline gives CDR1 DFQATT, CDR2 SNEGSKA (reference sequence). Between the trimmed V and J ends, which lost 4 bases and 7 bases, there was a span of 19 bases. CDR3 coding DNA: TGCAGTGCTACCCCCCCGGACAGTCGCAGTGAAAAACTGTTTTTT. This sequence encodes CSATPPDSRSEKLFF.

The J gene is TRBJ2-3, the V gene TRBV4-3, with 15 bases identical to TRBD2. Germline trimming cut 4 bases from V and 1 base from J; bases unmatched to any gene: 6. CDR3 length: 18 amino acids. The germline gives CDR1 LGHNA, CDR2 YSLEER. The CDR3 bases are TGCGCCAGCAGCCCCGGACTAGCGGGAGGGCCGCGCACAGATACGCAGTATTTT. This encodes CASSPGLAGGPRTDTQYF.

This clonotype was counted many times. This CDR3 reads CASSGTSGIDTQYF. CDR3 nucleotide sequence: TGTGCCAGCAGCGGGACTAGCGGGATTGATACGCAGTATTTT. V is TRBV9 and J is TRBJ2-3; 12 bases are shared with TRBD2. Trimming took 3 bases from V and 6 from J; bases not matched to a gene: 2. Germline CDR1 and CDR2: SGDLS and YYNGEE. This CDR3 comprises 14 residues. Full variable domain (missing parts from reference TRBV9 and TRBJ2-3): DSGVTQTPKHLITATGQRVTLRCSPRSGDLSVYWYQQSLDQGLQFLIQYYNGEERAKGNILERFSAQQFPDLHSELNLSSLELGDSALYFCASSGTSGIDTQYFGPGTRLTVL.

In its sample, this clonotype was seen a few times. The gene calls are TRBV20-1 and TRBJ1-1; 8 bases are shared with TRBD1. The CDR3 loop spans 14 amino acids. The germline gives CDR1 DFQATT, CDR2 SNEGSKA (reference sequence). Germline trimming cut 4 bases from V and 0 bases from J; bases unmatched to any gene: 4. In DNA form, the CDR3 reads TGCAGTGCTATCTGGACAGGGATGAACACTGAAGCTTTCTTT. It translates to CSAIWTGMNTEAFF.

This clonotype has ten or more counts. The chain links TRBV12-3 or TRBV12-4 to TRBJ1-2; D uncertain. Trimming took off 2 bases at V and 5 bases at J, with 6 bases between the two ends. This CDR3 is 12 amino acids long. The CDR3 here is CASSLLEYGYTF. CDR3 sequence (DNA): TGTGCCAGCAGTTTATTGGAATATGGCTACACCTTC.

The V gene is TRBV4-2, the J gene TRBJ2-7; D is undetermined. V gave up 1 base and J gave up 0 bases, with 7 bases separating them. Germline CDR1 is LGHNA and CDR2 is YNFKEQ. The CDR3 runs to 14 residues. CDR3 DNA: TGTGCCAGCAGCCAAGGCCCCTCCTCCTACGAGCAGTACTTC. Amino acid sequence: CASSQGPSSYEQYF.

The chain employs TRBV29-1 and TRBJ2-1; 8 nucleotides line up with TRBD1. The germline gives CDR1 SQVTM, CDR2 ANQGSEA. The CDR3 is made up of 15 amino acids. V shed 2 bases, J shed 7 bases, and the junction held 10 bases outside the gene matches. In DNA form, the CDR3 reads TGCAGCGTTGAATTCCGGGACAGGCAGGTTAATGAGCAGTTCTTC. Translating gives CSVEFRDRQVNEQFF.

This clonotype was seen at least ten times. J is TRBJ2-2 and V is TRBV11-2, with D unresolved. The CDR3 is 16 residues long. Germline CDR1 SGHAT, CDR2 FQNNGV. V gave up 2 bases and J gave up 0 bases, with 10 bases separating them. CDR3 in DNA: TGTGCCAGCAGCTTATTGGCGCTAGCGAACACCGGGGAGCTGTTTTTT. This translates into CASSLLALANTGELFF.

Many counts were recorded for this clonotype. The J gene is TRBJ2-5, the V gene TRBV28, with 8 bases matching TRBD1. The CDR3 runs 16 residues. Germline-derived CDR1 and CDR2 are MDHEN and SYDVKM. Trimming cost V 6 bases and J 0 bases; bases outside gene matches: 9. CDR3 sequence reads: CASRPGTGRDQETQYF. Written as DNA, the CDR3 is TGTGCCAGCAGGCCTGGGACAGGCCGCGACCAAGAGACCCAGTACTTC.

This clonotype was recorded at least ten times. V usage is TRBV12-5 and J usage is TRBJ1-1; D unclear. Trimming removed 1 base from V and 1 base from J, with 7 bases in between. Germline V lookup: CDR1 LGHNT, CDR2 FRNRAP. CDR3 length: 14 amino acids. The CDR3 here is CASGLGIGNTEAFF. In DNA form, the CDR3 reads TGTGCTAGTGGTTTGGGGATAGGGAACACTGAAGCTTTCTTT.

Comments on this clonotype: This may arise from a read error, as a much more abundant clone is one base away. The chain employs TRBV6-1 and TRBJ2-2; TRBD2 agrees at 10 bases. CDR3 length equals 16 residues. Germline V gene sequence: CDR1 MNHNS, CDR2 SASEGT. The V gene end was trimmed by 4 bases and the J gene end by 6 bases; junction bases not matched to a gene: 8. CDR3 sequence reads: CASSGQGLATAGELFF. The CDR3, as DNA: TGTGCCAGCAGTGGACAGGGACTAGCGACGGCCGGGGAGCTGTTTTTT.

The chain links TRBV18 to TRBJ2-1; tentative D call: TRBD2 (6 bases). The CDR3 runs to 15 residues. Germline CDR1 reads KGHSH; CDR2 reads LQKENI. V gave up 0 bases and J gave up 5 bases, with 11 bases separating them. CDR3 amino acids: CASSPPGSPDNEQFF. In DNA, the CDR3 is TGTGCCAGCTCACCACCCGGGAGCCCTGACAATGAGCAGTTCTTC.

This clonotype turned up a few times. The V call is TRBV3-1, the J call TRBJ1-3, with D possibly being TRBD1 (5 bases). The CDR3 extends over 15 amino acids. Germline CDR1 and CDR2: LGHDT and YNNKEL (reference sequence). Trimming took off 1 base at V and 0 bases at J, with 7 bases between the two ends. CDR3 nucleotide sequence: TGTGCCAGCAGCCAAGGGGGGGTCTCTGGAAACACCATATATTTT. Protein: CASSQGGVSGNTIYF.

The rearrangement joins TRBV20-1 to TRBJ2-1; the D call may be TRBD1 or TRBD2 (5 bases each). Between the trimmed V and J ends, which lost 5 bases and 0 bases, there was a span of 17 bases. The CDR3 loop spans 16 amino acids. Germline CDR1 and CDR2: DFQATT and SNEGSKA (reference sequence). The CDR3: CSAGGWGRSSYNEQFF. The CDR3 region has the DNA TGCAGTGCTGGGGGTTGGGGCCGCAGCTCCTACAATGAGCAGTTCTTC.

With regard to this clonotype: Being one base from a much bigger clone, this may be a read error. The chain recombines TRBV20-1 with TRBJ2-5; D call uncertain. The CDR3 is 13 residues long. Germline CDR1 and CDR2: DFQATT and SNEGSKA (reference sequence). CDR3 sequence reads: CSARGFTQEAQYF. In nucleotides, the CDR3 is TGCAGTGCTAGGGGGTTTACGCAAGAGGCCCAGTACTTC.

The table lists this clonotype with a few counts. The chain couples TRBV27 to TRBJ1-6; D call uncertain. CDR3 length equals 17 residues. Per the germline V gene, CDR1 is MNHEY and CDR2 is SMNVEV (reference sequence). V shed 0 bases and J shed 4 bases, with 13 bases lying between them. The CDR3 sequence is CASSLSAGLGYNSPLHF. The CDR3 bases are TGTGCCAGCAGTTTATCGGCAGGACTGGGGTATAATTCACCCCTCCACTTT.

This chain uses TRBV7-9 with TRBJ1-1; possibly TRBD1 for D (6 bases). This CDR3 is 15 amino acids long. Germline loops: CDR1 SEHNR, CDR2 FQNEAQ (reference sequence). Trimming took off 7 bases at V and 1 base at J, with 16 bases between the two ends. In nucleotides, the CDR3 is TGTGCCAGCACCCACCAACAGGGATCGAACACTGAAGCTTTCTTT. Amino acids: CASTHQQGSNTEAFF.

This clonotype was counted between two and nine times. The chain links TRBV10-1 to TRBJ2-3; possibly TRBD2 for D (6 bases). The CDR3 contains 18 residues. Germline assignment: CDR1 WNHNN and CDR2 SYGVQD (reference sequence). V lost 5 bases and J lost 3, with 24 bases in between. The CDR3, as DNA: TGCGCCAGCAGTACTGATCGTAGACTGGGGAGGTCGACAGATACGCAGTATTTT. Translating it yields CASSTDRRLGRSTDTQYF.

This clonotype was detected ten times or more. The rearrangement uses TRBV10-3 and TRBJ1-1; 7 nucleotides align to TRBD1. The V gene's germline CDR1 is ENHRY and CDR2 SYGVKD. The CDR3 contains 15 residues. V lost 1 base and J lost 3; bases outside the gene matches: 5. The CDR3, as DNA: TGTGCCATCAGTGAGTTTGACAGGGTGGACACTGAAGCTTTCTTT. It translates to CAISEFDRVDTEAFF.

This clonotype was counted a few times. The CDR3, as DNA: TGCAGTGCCCGGGACCCCCTCAGAGCTTTCTTT. It codes for CSARDPLRAFF. The J gene is TRBJ1-1, the V gene TRBV20-1, with TRBD1 as a possible D gene (5 bases). CDR3 length: 11 residues. The V end lost 6 bases, the J end lost 10 bases, and 15 bases lay between the germline ends. Germline assignment: CDR1 DFQATT and CDR2 SNEGSKA (reference sequence).

The table lists this clonotype with a few counts. J is TRBJ2-2 and V is TRBV4-3; TRBD2 might be the D (5 bases). Germline lookup yields CDR1 LGHNA and CDR2 YSLEER. Trimming left V 1 base short and J 3 bases short, with 9 bases between. This CDR3 spans 15 amino acids. CDR3 DNA: TGCGCCAGCAGCCAAGTTTTAGCGTACACCGGGGAGCTGTTTTTT. Translating gives CASSQVLAYTGELFF.

The J gene is TRBJ2-1, the V gene TRBV12-3 or TRBV12-4; D possibly corresponds to TRBD2 (5 bases). The CDR3 loop spans 12 amino acids. V was shortened by 5 bases and J by 10 bases, with 12 bases between the two germline ends. CDR3: CASSPRGQEQFF. The CDR3 coding sequence is TGTGCCAGCAGTCCTCGCGGGCAAGAGCAGTTCTTC.

This clonotype was found many times. The genes are TRBV7-2 and TRBJ1-2, with no clear D. Trimming removed 5 bases at V and 0 bases at J, with 7 bases between. The CDR3 runs to 13 residues. Germline V CDR1 and CDR2: SGHTA, FQGNSA. CDR3 sequence (DNA): TGTGCCAGCAGCCCAGAGGCTAACTATGGCTACACCTTC. As protein: CASSPEANYGYTF.

V gene TRBV7-3 combines with J gene TRBJ1-2; no firm D call. The CDR3 covers 13 residues. Germline CDR1 and CDR2: SGHTA and FQGTGA. Trimming took 5 bases from V and 2 from J, leaving 9 bases between them. The CDR3 nucleotides read TGTGCCAGCAGCCTGACAAAGAACTATGGCTACACCTTC. Translation: CASSLTKNYGYTF.

This clonotype was recorded many times. The chain combines TRBV20-1 with TRBJ1-6, with D tentatively TRBD1 (5 bases). Germline assignment: CDR1 DFQATT and CDR2 SNEGSKA (reference sequence). V was shortened by 4 bases and J by 5 bases, with 12 bases between the two germline ends. The CDR3 runs to 14 residues. For the CDR3, the DNA is TGCAGTGCTACCCCCGGGACGGATAATTCACCCCTCCACTTT. Encoded protein: CSATPGTDNSPLHF.

The chain uses TRBV6-1 and TRBJ2-2, with unresolved D. The CDR3 is 14 amino acids. Per the germline V gene, CDR1 is MNHNS and CDR2 is SASEGT. The V gene lost 2 bases and the J gene lost 7 bases, with 11 bases spanning the gap. In DNA form, the CDR3 reads TGTGCCAGCAGTGAAATAAGCGAGAGCGGGGAGCTGTTTTTT. This codes for CASSEISESGELFF.

This clonotype was recorded a few times. The rearrangement links TRBV7-2 to TRBJ1-2; no firm D call. The germline V and J ends were trimmed by 2 bases and 6 bases, with 13 bases remaining between them. The germline V gene encodes CDR1 SGHTA and CDR2 FQGNSA. This CDR3 has 14 amino acids. The CDR3 region has the DNA TGTGCCAGCAGCTTACGCGGGGTCAATCATGGCTACACCTTC. Protein sequence: CASSLRGVNHGYTF.

This sequence joins TRBV7-2 and TRBJ2-1, with 10 bases lining up with TRBD2. Germline V gives CDR1 SGHTA, CDR2 FQGNSA. V shed 2 bases, J shed 8 bases, and the junction held 9 bases outside the gene matches. The CDR3 runs to 16 residues. The CDR3 protein is CASSLWGGTSGDEQFF. DNA for the CDR3: TGTGCCAGCAGCTTATGGGGCGGTACTAGCGGGGATGAGCAGTTCTTC.

The chain has TRBV5-5 and TRBJ2-3, with TRBD2 matching 11 bases. J gave up 1 base and V 0 bases, and 4 bases lay outside the gene matches. Germline values: CDR1 SGHKS, CDR2 YYEKEE (reference sequence). The CDR3 contains 17 residues. This chain's CDR3 is CASSLGATSGGTDTQYF. For the CDR3, the DNA is TGTGCCAGCAGCTTGGGCGCGACTAGCGGGGGCACAGATACGCAGTATTTT.

Only a few counts were recorded for this clonotype. The J gene is TRBJ1-2, the V gene TRBV28; no definite D call. CDR3 length: 15 amino acids. V gave up 6 bases and J gave up 3 bases, with 17 bases separating them. Germline V gene sequence: CDR1 MDHEN, CDR2 SYDVKM. The CDR3 DNA reads TGTGCCAGCAGCTCACCAGGAGGCGAGGACTATGGCTACACCTTC. It translates to CASSSPGGEDYGYTF.

The rearrangement joins TRBV7-9 to TRBJ2-1; D unclear. The CDR3 is 13 residues long. Trimming took 2 bases from V and 7 from J, leaving 9 bases between them. Germline loops: CDR1 SEHNR, CDR2 FQNEAQ (reference sequence). CDR3 nucleotides: TGTGCCAGCAGCTTATCACGATTGAATGAGCAGTTCTTC. Encoded protein: CASSLSRLNEQFF.